The clone carrying this T cell receptor (beta chain) turned up a few times. With 5 bases clipped from V and 11 bases from J, the junction kept 13 bases outside the gene matches. The length of the CDR3 is 15 residues. TCRdb re-analysed the 5' RACE reads in MiXCR, keeping a single row per CDR3 protein. Among 450,000 or so distinct CDR3 sequences listed, approximately 15% were seen once. The sample comes from a study of identical twins. The same data also contributed to another study, on yellow fever vaccine responses in identical twins.

The receptor comes from a woman between 18 and 30 years old in good health. Sequencing input: CD4+ T cells sorted from blood. The chain combines TRBV12-3 or TRBV12-4 with TRBJ2-3, with 10 bases aligning to TRBD2. As DNA, the CDR3 is TGTGCCAGCAGTCGCCAGCTTCAGCGGGGGGGTAGGCAGTATTTT. Translation: CASSRQLQRGGRQYF.